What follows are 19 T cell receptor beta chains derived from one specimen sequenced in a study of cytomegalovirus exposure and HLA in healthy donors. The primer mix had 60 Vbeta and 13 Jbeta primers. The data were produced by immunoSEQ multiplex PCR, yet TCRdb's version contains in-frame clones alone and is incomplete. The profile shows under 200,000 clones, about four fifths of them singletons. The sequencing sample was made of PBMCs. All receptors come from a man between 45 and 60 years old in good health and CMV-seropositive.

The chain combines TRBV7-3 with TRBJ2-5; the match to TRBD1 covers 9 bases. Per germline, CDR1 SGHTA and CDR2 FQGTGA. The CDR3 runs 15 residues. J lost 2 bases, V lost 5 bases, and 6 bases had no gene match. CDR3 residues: CASSIQGTGQETQYF. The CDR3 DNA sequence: TGTGCCAGCAGCATACAAGGGACAGGGCAAGAGACCCAGTACTTC.

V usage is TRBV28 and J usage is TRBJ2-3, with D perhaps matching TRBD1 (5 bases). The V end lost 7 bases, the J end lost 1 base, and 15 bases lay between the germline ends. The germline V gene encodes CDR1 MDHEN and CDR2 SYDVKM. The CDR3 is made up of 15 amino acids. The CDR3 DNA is TGTGCCAGCAAAGACAGCTCTATGGGCACAGATACGCAGTATTTT. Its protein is CASKDSSMGTDTQYF.

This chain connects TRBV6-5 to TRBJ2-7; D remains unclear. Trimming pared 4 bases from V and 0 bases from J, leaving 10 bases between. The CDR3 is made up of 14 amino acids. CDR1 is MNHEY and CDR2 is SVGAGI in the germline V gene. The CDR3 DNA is TGTGCCAGCAGTTCGACAAAAAGCTCCTACGAGCAGTACTTC. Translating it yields CASSSTKSSYEQYF.

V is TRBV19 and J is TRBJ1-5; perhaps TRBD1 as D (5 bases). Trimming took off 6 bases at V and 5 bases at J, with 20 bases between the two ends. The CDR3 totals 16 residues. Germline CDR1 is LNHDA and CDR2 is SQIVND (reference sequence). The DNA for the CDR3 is TGTGCCAGTAGACCCGAGCGGGGCAGCTACTATCAGCCCCAGCATTTT. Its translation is CASRPERGSYYQPQHF. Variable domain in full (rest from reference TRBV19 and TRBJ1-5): DGGITQSPKYLFRKEGQNVTLSCEQNLNHDAMYWYRQDPGQGLRLIYYSQIVNDFQKGDIAEGYSVSREKKESFPLTVTSAQKNPTAFYLCASRPERGSYYQPQHFGDGTRLSIL.

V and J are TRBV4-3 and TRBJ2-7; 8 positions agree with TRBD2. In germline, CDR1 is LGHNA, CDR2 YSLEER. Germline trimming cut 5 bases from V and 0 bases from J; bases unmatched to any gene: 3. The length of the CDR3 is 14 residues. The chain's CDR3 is CASSISGSSYEQYF. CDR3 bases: TGCGCCAGCAGCATAAGCGGGAGCTCCTACGAGCAGTACTTC.

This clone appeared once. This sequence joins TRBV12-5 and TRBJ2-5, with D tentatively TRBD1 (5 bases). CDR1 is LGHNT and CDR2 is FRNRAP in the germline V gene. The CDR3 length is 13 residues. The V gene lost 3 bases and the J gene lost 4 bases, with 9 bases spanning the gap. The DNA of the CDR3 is TGTGCTAGTGGTTTTGGTGGGGCAGAGACCCAGTACTTC. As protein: CASGFGGAETQYF.

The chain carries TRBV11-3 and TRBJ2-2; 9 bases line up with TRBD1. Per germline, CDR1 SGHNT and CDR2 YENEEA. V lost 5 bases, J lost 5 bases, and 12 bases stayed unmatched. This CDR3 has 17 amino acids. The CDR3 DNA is TGTGCCAGCAGCCCATGGACAGGGGATGAAGGAACCGGGGAGCTGTTTTTT. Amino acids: CASSPWTGDEGTGELFF.

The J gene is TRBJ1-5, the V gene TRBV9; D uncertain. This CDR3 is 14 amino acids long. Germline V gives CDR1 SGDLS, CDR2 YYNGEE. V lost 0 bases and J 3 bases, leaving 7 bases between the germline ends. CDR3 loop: CASSVDVYNQPQHF. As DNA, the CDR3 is TGTGCCAGCAGCGTAGACGTCTACAATCAGCCCCAGCATTTT.

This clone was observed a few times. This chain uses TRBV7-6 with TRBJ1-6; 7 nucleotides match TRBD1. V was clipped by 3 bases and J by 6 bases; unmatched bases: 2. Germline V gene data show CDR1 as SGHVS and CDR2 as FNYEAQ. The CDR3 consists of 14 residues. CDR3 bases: TGTGCCAGCAGCTTGAGACAGGGTAATTCACCCCTCCACTTT. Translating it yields CASSLRQGNSPLHF.

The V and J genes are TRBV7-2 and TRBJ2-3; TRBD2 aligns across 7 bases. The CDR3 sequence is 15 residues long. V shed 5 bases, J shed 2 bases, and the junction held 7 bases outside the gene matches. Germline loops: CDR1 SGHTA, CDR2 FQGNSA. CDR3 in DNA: TGTGCCAGCAGCCCCGGGACTAAAAACACAGATACGCAGTATTTT. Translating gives CASSPGTKNTDTQYF.

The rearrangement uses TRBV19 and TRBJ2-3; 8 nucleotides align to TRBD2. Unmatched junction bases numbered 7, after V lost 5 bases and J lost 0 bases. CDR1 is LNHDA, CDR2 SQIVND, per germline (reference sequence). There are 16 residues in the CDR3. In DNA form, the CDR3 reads TGTGCCAGTAGTTTCCGGGAGGGGGATAGCACAGATACGCAGTATTTT. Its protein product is CASSFREGDSTDTQYF.

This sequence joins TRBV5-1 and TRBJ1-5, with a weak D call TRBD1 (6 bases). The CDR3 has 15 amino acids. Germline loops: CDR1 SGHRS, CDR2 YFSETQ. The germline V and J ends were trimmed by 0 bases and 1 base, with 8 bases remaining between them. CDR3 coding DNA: TGCGCCAGCAGCTTGGACAGGGAGAGCAATCAGCCCCAGCATTTT. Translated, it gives CASSLDRESNQPQHF.

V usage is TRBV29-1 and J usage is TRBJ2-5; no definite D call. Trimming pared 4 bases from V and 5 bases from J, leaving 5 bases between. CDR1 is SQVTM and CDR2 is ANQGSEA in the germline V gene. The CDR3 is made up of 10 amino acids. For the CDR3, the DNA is TGCAGCGTTGGACTTGAGACCCAGTACTTC. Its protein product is CSVGLETQYF.

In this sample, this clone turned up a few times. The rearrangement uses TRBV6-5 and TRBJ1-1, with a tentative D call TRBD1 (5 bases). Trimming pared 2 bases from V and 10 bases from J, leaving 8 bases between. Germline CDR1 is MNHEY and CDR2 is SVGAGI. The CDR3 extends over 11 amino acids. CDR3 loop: CASSYSGGAFF. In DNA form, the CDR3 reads TGTGCCAGCAGTTACAGCGGGGGAGCTTTCTTT.

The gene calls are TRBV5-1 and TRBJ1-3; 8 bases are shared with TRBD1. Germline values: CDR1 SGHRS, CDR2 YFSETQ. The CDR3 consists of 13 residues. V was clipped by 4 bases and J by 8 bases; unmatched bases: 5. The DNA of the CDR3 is TGCGCCAGCAGCGCGACAGGGGTGGACACCATATATTTT. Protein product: CASSATGVDTIYF.

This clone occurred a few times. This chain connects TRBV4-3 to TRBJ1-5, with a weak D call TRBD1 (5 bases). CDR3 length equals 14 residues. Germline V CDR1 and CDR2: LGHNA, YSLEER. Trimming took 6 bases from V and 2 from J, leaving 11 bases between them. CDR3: CASSTSRGNQPQHF. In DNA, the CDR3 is TGCGCCAGCAGTACGTCCAGGGGCAATCAGCCCCAGCATTTT.

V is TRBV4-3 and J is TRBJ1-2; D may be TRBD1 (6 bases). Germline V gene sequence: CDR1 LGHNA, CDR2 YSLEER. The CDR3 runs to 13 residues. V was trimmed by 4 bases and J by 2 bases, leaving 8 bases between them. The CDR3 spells CASSPTGNYGYTF. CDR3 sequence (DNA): TGCGCCAGCAGCCCCACAGGGAACTATGGCTACACCTTC.

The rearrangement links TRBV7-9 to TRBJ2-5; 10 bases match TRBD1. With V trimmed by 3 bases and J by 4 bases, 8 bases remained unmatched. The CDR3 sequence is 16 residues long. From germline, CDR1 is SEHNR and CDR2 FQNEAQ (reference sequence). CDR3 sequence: CASSFPDRGGTETQYF. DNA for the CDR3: TGTGCCAGCAGCTTCCCGGACAGGGGGGGGACAGAGACCCAGTACTTC.

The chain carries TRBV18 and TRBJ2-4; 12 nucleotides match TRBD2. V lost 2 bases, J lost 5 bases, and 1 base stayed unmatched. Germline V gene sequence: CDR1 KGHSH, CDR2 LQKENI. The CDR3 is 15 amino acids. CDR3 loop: CASSPRTSGENIQYF. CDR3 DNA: TGTGCCAGCTCACCAAGGACTAGCGGGGAAAACATTCAGTACTTC.